One sample yielded the 10 T cell receptor beta chains listed below, sequenced in a study of shared clonotypes between healthy human individuals. Produced via immunoSEQ multiplex PCR; TCRdb's table is partial and in-frame only. Found here are 2 million or so clones, 90% to 95% of them singletons; the top ten hold 0.1% to 0.15%. The sample was naive CD4+ T cells sorted from blood. Documented subset: CD45RA+ positively selected. The origin of the receptors is a man younger than 35 in good health.

V and J are TRBV5-6 and TRBJ1-4; the D gene is possibly TRBD1 (5 bases). Deletions cut 1 base from V and 6 bases from J, with 10 bases between. The CDR3 extends over 14 amino acids. Germline V gene sequence: CDR1 SGHDT, CDR2 YYEEEE. CDR3 sequence: CASSLSREDEKLFF. In nucleotides, the CDR3 is TGTGCCAGCAGCTTGTCCAGGGAGGATGAAAAACTGTTTTTT.

The chain combines TRBV7-3 with TRBJ1-1, with D perhaps TRBD1 (6 bases). The CDR3 loop spans 15 amino acids. The V gene lost 4 bases and the J gene lost 1 base, with 13 bases spanning the gap. Germline lookup yields CDR1 SGHTA and CDR2 FQGTGA. The CDR3: CASSSRGQRNTEAFF. CDR3 coding DNA: TGTGCCAGCAGCTCAAGAGGACAGAGGAACACTGAAGCTTTCTTT.

As concerns this clone: The same CDR3 is also encoded by other DNA sequences in this sample. This chain connects TRBV6-5 to TRBJ1-2, with D unresolved. The CDR3 extends over 10 amino acids. The germline V gene has CDR1 MNHEY and CDR2 SVGAGI. Trimming removed 6 bases at V and 5 bases at J, with 4 bases between. Here the CDR3 reads CASSSYGYTF. CDR3 nucleotides: TGTGCCAGCAGCTCTTATGGCTACACCTTC.

This clone appeared a single time. The chain joins TRBV10-3 to TRBJ2-7; TRBD2 might be the D (6 bases). Germline V gene lookup returns CDR1 ENHRY and CDR2 SYGVKD. The V and J ends lost 0 bases and 2 bases respectively, with 8 bases between them. The CDR3 contains 14 residues. The CDR3 sequence is CAISESLAAYEQYF. CDR3 sequence (DNA): TGTGCCATCAGTGAGTCCTTAGCGGCCTACGAGCAGTACTTC.

On this clone: The same CDR3 can be traced to other DNA sequences in this sample. This sequence joins TRBV18 and TRBJ1-5, with D unclear. The CDR3 loop spans 15 amino acids. Germline assignment: CDR1 KGHSH and CDR2 LQKENI. V lost 2 bases and J 1 base, leaving 9 bases between the germline ends. The CDR3 DNA is TGTGCCAGCTCACCAACGGGGTCGAGCAATCAGCCCCAGCATTTT. It translates to CASSPTGSSNQPQHF.

This clone appeared a single time. The chain carries TRBV6-1 and TRBJ1-2, with 10 positions matching TRBD1. The CDR3 is 15 residues long. CDR1 and CDR2 from the germline V gene are MNHNS and SASEGT. The V segment lost 6 bases and the J segment 4 bases; nucleotides outside the gene matches: 8. The DNA of the CDR3 is TGTGCCAGCAGGAAGACAGGGGGCGTCGGCTATGGCTACACCTTC. The encoded protein is CASRKTGGVGYGYTF.

The CDR3 spells CASSFSGGDTEAFF. The CDR3 coding sequence is TGTGCCAGCAGCTTTTCAGGGGGGGACACTGAAGCTTTCTTT. The V and J genes are TRBV7-2 and TRBJ1-1; 7 bases map to TRBD1. CDR3 length equals 14 residues. Germline V gene lookup returns CDR1 SGHTA and CDR2 FQGNSA. V lost 3 bases and J lost 3; bases outside the gene matches: 4. Complete variable domain (other parts from reference TRBV7-2 and TRBJ1-1): GAGVSQSPSNKVTEKGKDVELRCDPISGHTALYWYRQSLGQGLEFLIYFQGNSAPDKSGLPSDRFSAERTGGSVSTLTIQRTQQEDSAVYLCASSFSGGDTEAFFGQGTRLTVV.

The chain recombines TRBV2 with TRBJ1-5, with D unresolved. Per the germline V gene, CDR1 is SNHLY and CDR2 is FYNNEI. The CDR3 is made up of 14 amino acids. V was shortened by 2 bases and J by 5 bases, with 10 bases between the two germline ends. CDR3 coding DNA: TGTGCCAGCAGTGAAACACAGTTTTATCAGCCCCAGCATTTT. Translated, it gives CASSETQFYQPQHF.

J is TRBJ1-6 and V is TRBV9; the match to TRBD1 covers 7 bases. The CDR3 is made up of 15 amino acids. Germline V CDR1 and CDR2: SGDLS, YYNGEE. V lost 7 bases, J lost 7 bases, and 11 bases stayed unmatched. The CDR3 protein is CASGSGDSRNSPLHF. In DNA form, the CDR3 reads TGTGCCAGCGGGTCTGGGGACAGCCGGAATTCACCCCTCCACTTT.

The V and J genes are TRBV10-2 and TRBJ1-5; maybe TRBD1 (5 bases). The V gene's germline CDR1 is WSHSY and CDR2 SAAADI. Trimming removed 5 bases at V and 5 bases at J, with 10 bases between. The CDR3 runs 13 residues. The CDR3 sequence: CASSWTGDQPQHF. The CDR3 DNA sequence: TGCGCCAGCAGTTGGACGGGGGATCAGCCCCAGCATTTT.